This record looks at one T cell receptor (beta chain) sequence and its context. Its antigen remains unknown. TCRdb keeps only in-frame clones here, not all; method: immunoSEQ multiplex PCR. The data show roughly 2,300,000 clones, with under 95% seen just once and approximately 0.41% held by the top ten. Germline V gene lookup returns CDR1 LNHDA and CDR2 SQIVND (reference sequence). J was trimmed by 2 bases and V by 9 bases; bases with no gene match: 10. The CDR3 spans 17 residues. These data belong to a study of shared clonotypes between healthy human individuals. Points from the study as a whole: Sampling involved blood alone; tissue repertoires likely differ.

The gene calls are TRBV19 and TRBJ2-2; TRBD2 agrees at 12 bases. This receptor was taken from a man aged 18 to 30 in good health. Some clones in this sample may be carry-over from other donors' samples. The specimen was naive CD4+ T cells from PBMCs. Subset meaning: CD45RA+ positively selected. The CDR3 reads CARTSGRGGSNTGELFF. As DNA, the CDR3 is TGTGCCAGGACTAGCGGGAGAGGTGGGAGTAACACCGGGGAGCTGTTTTTT.